This is a list of T cell receptor beta chains from one sample in a study of shared clonotypes between healthy human individuals. Sequencing was performed with immunoSEQ multiplex PCR; in TCRdb, only in-frame clones are kept and a portion is missing. The sample lists over a million clones, roughly 96% occurring once. The sequencing input was naive CD4+ T cells sorted from blood. Source of these receptors: a man between 25 and 39 years old in good health. The CDR3 runs from the conserved cysteine through the conserved F or W. The order of the fields is D gene, V gene, clone size, J gene, CDR3 protein, CDR3 DNA. The D gene is left open where the match is weak. Clone size is not always given. Where it is, it says once, few, many or a class for expanded clones.

D: TRBD2; V: TRBV5-6; size: -; J: TRBJ2-1; CDR3: CASSLAWTSGSLSYNEQFF; DNA: TGTGCCAGCAGCTTGGCTTGGACTAGCGGGAGCCTGTCCTACAATGAGCAGTTCTTC
D: TRBD2; V: TRBV28; size: -; J: TRBJ2-3; CDR3: CASSLSRTSGSTDTQYF; DNA: TGTGCCAGCAGTTTATCCAGGACTAGCGGGAGCACAGATACGCAGTATTTT
D: -; V: TRBV10-3; size: -; J: TRBJ1-1; CDR3: CAIINRANTEAFF; DNA: TGTGCCATCATAAATAGGGCTAACACTGAAGCTTTCTTT
D: TRBD1; V: TRBV19; size: -; J: TRBJ2-7; CDR3: CASSTGQGLPLYEQYF; DNA: TGTGCCAGTAGTACGGGACAGGGGCTCCCTCTCTACGAGCAGTACTTC
D: -; V: TRBV6-5; size: -; J: TRBJ2-2; CDR3: CASARGGSLTGELFF; DNA: TGTGCCAGCGCTCGGGGCGGGTCGCTCACCGGGGAGCTGTTTTTT
D: TRBD1; V: TRBV2; size: -; J: TRBJ1-1; CDR3: CASSPGTAEAFF; DNA: TGTGCCAGCAGTCCCGGGACAGCAGAAGCTTTCTTT
D: -; V: TRBV7-9; size: -; J: TRBJ2-4; CDR3: CASRGSSNIQYF; DNA: TGTGCCAGCAGAGGCAGTTCGAACATTCAGTACTTC
D: TRBD1; V: TRBV29-1; size: once; J: TRBJ1-1; CDR3: CSGTGTGHTEAFF; DNA: TGCAGCGGGACCGGGACAGGGCATACTGAAGCTTTCTTT
D: TRBD2; V: TRBV29-1; size: -; J: TRBJ2-2; CDR3: CSGSSGVTNTGELFF; DNA: TGCAGCGGATCTAGCGGCGTGACGAACACCGGGGAGCTGTTTTTT
D: TRBD1; V: TRBV5-1; size: -; J: TRBJ2-7; CDR3: CASSLAGQGVSEQYF; DNA: TGCGCCAGCAGCTTGGCGGGACAGGGGGTGAGTGAGCAGTACTTC
D: -; V: TRBV7-6; size: -; J: TRBJ2-1; CDR3: CASSLSPEYNEQFF; DNA: TGTGCCAGCAGCTTATCCCCGGAGTACAATGAGCAGTTCTTC
D: -; V: TRBV15; size: -; J: TRBJ2-1; CDR3: CATSREVVLGGEQFF; DNA: TGTGCCACCAGCAGGGAGGTAGTTCTAGGTGGTGAGCAGTTCTTC
D: -; V: TRBV27; size: -; J: TRBJ1-2; CDR3: CASRRTVTYGYTF; DNA: TGTGCCAGCAGGAGGACAGTGACCTATGGCTACACCTTC
D: -; V: TRBV6-5; size: -; J: TRBJ2-1; CDR3: CASSYSSEDSRVF; DNA: TGTGCCAGCAGTTACTCGTCGGAGGACTCGAGGGTCTTC
D: -; V: TRBV28; size: -; J: TRBJ2-7; CDR3: CASSLEGVSYEQYF; DNA: TGTGCCAGCAGTTTAGAAGGGGTCTCCTACGAGCAGTACTTC
D: TRBD1; V: TRBV10-3; size: -; J: TRBJ1-5; CDR3: CAISEGQGSNQPQHF; DNA: TGTGCCATCAGTGAGGGACAGGGAAGCAATCAGCCCCAGCATTTT
D: TRBD1; V: TRBV14; size: -; J: TRBJ1-2; CDR3: CASSHLPGTGGAGYGYTF; DNA: TGTGCCAGCAGCCACCTCCCAGGGACAGGGGGCGCGGGCTATGGCTACACCTTC
D: TRBD2; V: TRBV7-2; size: -; J: TRBJ2-7; CDR3: CASSRTSGSSYEQYF; DNA: TGTGCCAGCAGCCGCACTAGCGGGAGTTCCTACGAGCAGTACTTC
D: -; V: TRBV5-1; size: -; J: TRBJ2-1; CDR3: CASATSPGNEQFF; DNA: TGCGCCAGTGCGACTAGTCCGGGGAATGAGCAGTTCTTC
D: -; V: TRBV4-1; size: -; J: TRBJ2-1; CDR3: CASSLVDPGLNYNEQFF; DNA: TGCGCCAGCAGCCTTGTCGACCCGGGACTCAATTACAATGAGCAGTTCTTC
D: TRBD2; V: TRBV5-4; size: -; J: TRBJ2-5; CDR3: CASSYTVAGPRETQYF; DNA: TGTGCCAGCAGCTACACGGTAGCGGGACCCAGAGAGACCCAGTACTTC
D: -; V: TRBV5-1; size: -; J: TRBJ2-3; CDR3: CASSLDGTNTDTQYF; DNA: TGCGCCAGCAGCTTGGATGGGACGAACACAGATACGCAGTATTTT